This T cell receptor beta chain emerged from a study of cytomegalovirus exposure and HLA in healthy donors (dated by TCRdb to about 2017). Regarding the study in general: In an earlier analysis of roughly 500 of the donors, 250 to 350 Gb of sequence data and 120 million or so unique TCR beta sequences from approximately 180 million T cells were reported. Approximately 310 gigabases of sequencing data and 78 million or so unique TCR sequences were included in an early release covering 550 to 650 HLA-typed donors. Class I and class II HLA loci were covered by the typing at four-digit resolution. Donor age, sex, ethnicity and CMV serostatus were compiled together with the repertoire data. The study profiled the T cell repertoires of fewer than 850 subjects by immunosequencing and related them to cytomegalovirus serostatus. The study aimed to test whether cataloging public T cell receptors could reveal signatures of past pathogen exposure. Besides the first cohort of roughly 700 subjects, a separate validation cohort made up of over a hundred different subjects was used. Typing coverage varied by locus: roughly 629-640 donors for A, B, C, DRB1 and DQB1; approximately 520 for DQA1; more than 600 for DPA1; roughly 470 for DPB1. To decide whether each TCR beta V gene segment behaved as functional or pseudogenic, an earlier analysis of 587 of the donors relied on high-throughput TCR beta sequencing. A later genetic analysis took genome-wide SNP genotypes for about three fifths of the 666 donors and used that subset as a discovery cohort. Across about 370 genotyped donors of the cohort, an average of about 240,000 unique TCR beta nucleotide sequences per donor were sequenced, and 15% to 20% of those sequences were non-productive. Roughly 5 DR-DQ haplotypes were handled as single units for association and clustering, since linkage in the cohort was strong. A later analysis re-analyzed previously published TCR beta repertoires from 550 to 700 donors and added high-resolution HLA genotyping to study TCR occurrence patterns. All discovery cohort repertoires had been generated using a single sequencing platform. The study combined high-throughput TCR immunosequencing, statistical association of individual TCRs with disease status, and machine learning to predict cytomegalovirus infection status. Of the 300 to 500 genotyped donors, 65% to 90% were placed in the genetic ancestry cluster associated with self-reported Caucasian donors. In the later analysis, no new phenotypic data were used to find candidate immune exposures; instead, reliance was placed on TCR beta sequences and their occurrence across donors.

The method was the immunoSEQ multiplex PCR assay. For the multiplex PCR, a mixture combining 60 forward primers for TCR Vbeta segments and 13 reverse primers for TCR Jbeta segments was used. Amplification of the CDR3 region of rearranged TCR beta genes was performed with a multiplex PCR assay on genomic DNA. Amplified TCR beta libraries were sequenced as 87-base-pair reads on the Illumina HiSeq System. In the authors' own workflow: In a later analysis, tens of millions of unique TCR beta chains were counted across the 500 to 850 repertoires, and roughly 11 million of these chains were shared by at least two donors. A nearest-neighbor algorithm error-corrected the raw reads and collapsed the reads into unique sequences, merging closely related sequences to remove PCR and sequencing errors. Alignment of CDR3 sequences to IMGT reference sequences was used to assign V, D and J gene segments. Each retained sequence needed at least a six-nucleotide match to both a V gene segment and a J gene segment. A rearrangement was called productive if the CDR3 had no stop codons and remained in frame with V and J, and every other rearrangement was called non-productive. Following IMGT convention, CDR3 was defined as the stretch from the second conserved V-encoded cysteine up to the conserved J-encoded phenylalanine. In an earlier analysis of just under 600 of the donors, sequences lacking an unambiguous match to a single V gene segment were excluded. In an earlier analysis of 587 of the donors, V segments were called functional above 56.7% productive rearrangements and were called segregating when the between-donor standard deviation exceeded 5%. A statistical classification framework was developed to diagnose cytomegalovirus status using the catalog of TCR beta chain sequences. V and J gene assignment, in a later analysis, came from comparing TCR nucleotide sequences with IMGT/GENE-DB human TR gene sequences. In a later analysis, CDR3 sequences and most-parsimonious VDJ recombination scenarios were assigned using the TCRdist pipeline. In a later analysis, each TCR beta chain was defined by its CDR3 amino acid sequence together with its V-gene family, and reads without a unique V-gene family were excluded. To address suspected cross-contamination and a sequencing artifact, a later analysis removed a few hundred highly shared, low-generation-probability nucleotide sequences. A later analysis calculated a clonal expansion index for each public chain from normalized within-repertoire ranks of inferred template counts. In a later analysis, generation probabilities were computed with a VDJ recombination model fitted to out-of-frame rearrangements, and the resulting probabilities were checked against IGoR. In a later analysis, hypergeometric tests were used to score TCR-TCR, TCR-HLA and TCR-CMV co-occurrence, with a repertoire-size bias correction applied to TCR pairs. To estimate false discovery rates, a later analysis permuted the HLA or CMV assignments 20 times. A later analysis grouped co-occurring TCRs with DBSCAN, adding TCRdist sequence similarity when clustering within HLA-allele-positive subsets. For co-occurrence clustering, repertoires with fewer than 30,000 or more than 120,000 public chains were excluded, along with 4 to 6 repertoires with anomalous nucleotide sharing. Entries here come from immuneACCESS through TCRdb and include only in-frame sequences with V and J called. Some clones fail to appear in such tables; in the studies checked, an unresolved V gene covers under half of the shortfall, and the cause of the remainder is unknown. Clonal size and the V and J genes are those of that table, whereas D and trimming came from the DNA. This sample has about 160,000 clones in its table, and roughly 84% of those were observed once. About 6.8% of the sample is held by the ten biggest clonotypes.

In total, 600 or so healthy bone marrow donors made up the cohort. At the time of sampling, all cohort members were nominally healthy, though unrecorded immune exposures were likely present. The donor was CMV seropositive and belonged to the group of 250 to 350 seropositive cohort members. Every donor gave a peripheral blood sample, and the peripheral blood mononuclear cells from that sample were used for TCR beta sequencing. The Qiagen DNeasy Blood Extraction Kit was used to extract genomic DNA from the blood cell samples. Germline trimming amounts to 1 base on V and 6 bases on J, with 5 as the count of junction bases outside the gene matches. From the cysteine through the phenylalanine, the CDR3 covers 16 amino acids. Of the read, only the CDR3 DNA is kept; its 48 bases are in frame from base 1. CDR1 and CDR2 are read off the germline V gene (reference sequence) as SEHNR and FQNEAQ. What the research found in general, with its limitations: Because counts were too low, fewer than 20 rarely observed V segments, including chromosome 9 orphons, were excluded from the earlier analysis of some 590 of the donors. An earlier analysis of around 540 of the donors showed that most TCR beta V segments appeared in productive rearrangements either about 87% or about 30% of the time, which broadly matched IMGT annotations. Several of the top co-occurrence clusters appeared to be linked to parvovirus B19, influenza, CMV and Epstein-Barr virus, according to a later analysis. Compared with equally common non-associated chains, HLA-associated TCR beta chains in a later analysis were more clonally expanded and had lower generation probabilities. The presence/absence analyses assumed that sequencing depth was roughly uniform across donors, and that assumption may not be true. Correlated functional status among segregating V segments might reflect linkage disequilibrium, but an unknown experimental factor could not be ruled out. Immune exposure information for the cohort was limited to CMV serostatus. The classifier was reported to diagnose cytomegalovirus status with high specificity and sensitivity in both the original cohort and the validation cohort. A further reported finding was that TCR beta sequences accurately predicted the HLA-A and HLA-B alleles for most subjects in the first cohort. Because HLA typing was unavailable for some donors at each locus, only the typed subset was used in association tests. In vitro tests confirmed that a few of the cytomegalovirus-associated TCR beta chains recognize cytomegalovirus antigens. A later analysis associated around 16,000 TCR beta sequences with specific HLA alleles at a false discovery rate of 0.05. Most CMV-associated TCR beta chains appeared to be HLA-restricted in a later analysis, and the HLA associations seemed to be driven largely by CMV exposure. The cohort was sequenced for TCR beta chains only, and without alpha or paired-chain data the features that could be detected were limited. A group of highly shared sequence variants was considered likely to be a technical artifact of the sequencing pipeline. The study listed 164 TCR beta chains as associated with cytomegalovirus. Most TCR sequences were observed very rarely across donors, whereas some public TCRs were present in many individuals. In a later analysis, TCR association rates were found to vary across HLA loci, with the most associated TCRs seen for DRB1 alleles and the fewest for HLA-C alleles. The authors suggested that the approach could potentially be extended to other disease states and immunological phenotypes. Compared with the roughly 700-donor mean, donors in an Asian-associated ancestry cluster had fewer N-insertions in productive TCRs, according to a later genetic analysis. A later genetic analysis associated a missense DCLRE1C variant with V-gene and J-gene trimming of TCR beta chains, and an independent cohort replicated the association. The 87-base-pair reads could not distinguish some IMGT-functional V segments, including TRBV6-2 and TRBV6-3, so those segments were excluded. Assigning TCR associations to individual alleles was difficult when HLA alleles, especially DR and DQ, strongly co-occurred.

Details on this clone: Its antigen remains unidentified. No much larger clone exists at a distance of one base, and base qualities are not known.

This TCR was recovered from a man in his fifties in good health and CMV-seropositive. This chain is built from TRBV7-9 and TRBJ2-1; 11 bases in between match TRBD2. The sequenced sample consisted of PBMCs. The encoded CDR3 is CASSLVLAGVTNEQFF. The sequenced DNA: TGTGCCAGCAGCTTAGTACTAGCGGGAGTAACCAATGAGCAGTTCTTC. Beyond the CDR3, the reference TRBV7-9 and TRBJ2-1 genes provide the residues; the full variable domain reads: DTGVSQNPRHKITKRGQNVTFRCDPISEHNRLYWYRQTLGQGPEFLTYFQNEAQLEKSRLLSDRFSAERPKGSFSTLEIQRTEQGDSAMYLCASSLVLAGVTNEQFFGPGTRLTVL.